A single sample gave rise to the 3 T cell receptor beta chains below, sequenced in a study of T-cell memory formation after mild COVID-19 (TCRdb year 2021). Libraries were made using 5' RACE. TCRdb names Illumina NovaSeq 6000 as the instrument used. TCRdb took the public reads, trimmed them with fastp at Q25, ran MiXCR for clone calling and kept in-frame beta chains. Every distinct CDR3 protein forms one entry, paired with its most common genes and DNA. The sample table shows approximately 480,000 distinct CDR3 sequences, and about 20% are seen once. The top ten clones comprise about 12% of the sample. The sample consisted of PBMCs or a T cell subset sorted from them (not recorded which). The origin of the receptors is an adult woman who had mild COVID-19 (a few samples of this study predate the infection). The sample titles of this study are shuffled in the database, so cell type and time point are left out; the donor was told from shared clones.

This clonotype has just a few counts. The chain joins TRBV5-1 to TRBJ2-3, with D perhaps TRBD2 (6 bases). Per the germline V gene, CDR1 is SGHRS and CDR2 is YFSETQ. Trimming cost V 1 base and J 3 bases, with 15 bases left between them. The CDR3 extends over 16 amino acids. CDR3 DNA: TGCGCCAGCAGCTTGATTTCGCTAGCGCCGACAGATACGCAGTATTTT. Translating gives CASSLISLAPTDTQYF.

This clonotype was observed a few times. The CDR3 sequence is CASSYSPGSGGAYEQYF. For the CDR3, the DNA is TGTGCCAGCAGTTACAGCCCGGGGAGCGGGGGAGCCTACGAGCAGTACTTC. The chain uses TRBV6-6 and TRBJ2-7; TRBD2 aligns across 8 bases. Germline CDR1 and CDR2: MNHNY and SVGAGI (reference sequence). Trimming removed 2 bases from V and 2 bases from J; junction bases left unmatched: 11. The CDR3 has 17 amino acids.

This chain connects TRBV20-1 to TRBJ1-2, with 7 bases lining up with TRBD1. There are 16 residues in the CDR3. J gave up 4 bases and V 0 bases, and 11 bases lay outside the gene matches. CDR1 is DFQATT and CDR2 is SNEGSKA in the germline V gene (reference sequence). CDR3 in DNA: TGCAGTGCTAGAGATACGGTGGGACAGACACGCTATGGCTACACCTTC. It translates to CSARDTVGQTRYGYTF.